Shown below are 23 T cell receptor beta chains from a single sample sequenced in a study of cytomegalovirus exposure and HLA in healthy donors. Method: immunoSEQ multiplex PCR; TCRdb's copy keeps in-frame clones and lacks some. This table has over 200,000 clones, around 90% appearing once. Material: PBMCs. These receptors originate from a woman aged 18-29 years in good health and CMV-seropositive.

The chain combines TRBV5-6 with TRBJ1-3, with 7 bases fitting TRBD1. Germline V gene lookup returns CDR1 SGHDT and CDR2 YYEEEE. The CDR3 length is 14 residues. The V and J ends lost 4 bases and 3 bases, in that order; junction bases with no gene match: 4. The CDR3 nucleotides are TGTGCCAGCAGCCTAGGGACAGATGGAAACACCATATATTTT. This encodes CASSLGTDGNTIYF.

The J gene is TRBJ1-1, the V gene TRBV4-1; TRBD1 might be the D (5 bases). The V gene's germline CDR1 is MGHRA and CDR2 YSYEKL. The CDR3 has 16 residues. V dropped 3 bases and J dropped 5 bases, with 19 bases sitting between them. The CDR3 here is CASSQTGGGRGTEAFF. As DNA, the CDR3 is TGCGCCAGCAGCCAGACTGGGGGAGGGAGAGGGACTGAAGCTTTCTTT.

The genes are TRBV18 and TRBJ2-7; 8 nucleotides line up with TRBD1. Germline CDR1 KGHSH, CDR2 LQKENI. After removal of 0 bases from V and 2 bases from J, the junction contained 6 bases not matched to a gene. This CDR3 is 16 amino acids long. The CDR3 is CASSPPLGTGPYEQYF. The CDR3 DNA reads TGTGCCAGCTCACCACCCCTAGGGACAGGACCCTACGAGCAGTACTTC. The entire variable domain, with the rest obtained from reference TRBV18 and TRBJ2-7, is as follows: NAGVMQNPRHLVRRRGQEARLRCSPMKGHSHVYWYRQLPEEGLKFMVYLQKENIIDESGMPKERFSAEFPKEGPSILRIQQVVRGDSAAYFCASSPPLGTGPYEQYFGPGTRLTVT.

The CDR3: CASSIGTGGMNTEAFF. The CDR3 DNA follows: TGTGCCAGCAGCATAGGGACAGGGGGCATGAACACTGAAGCTTTCTTT. The chain links TRBV5-6 to TRBJ1-1; 12 bases line up with TRBD1. CDR3 length: 16 residues. V was pared by 4 bases and J by 0 bases, with 4 bases of the junction left unmatched. Germline V CDR1 and CDR2: SGHDT, YYEEEE. Full variable domain (remainder filled in from reference TRBV5-6 and TRBJ1-1): DAGVTQSPTHLIKTRGQQVTLRCSPKSGHDTVSWYQQALGQGPQFIFQYYEEEERQRGNFPDRFSGHQFPNYSSELNVNALLLGDSALYLCASSIGTGGMNTEAFFGQGTRLTVV.

This rearrangement joins TRBV5-4 to TRBJ1-1; D might be TRBD1 (5 bases). The germline CDR1 and CDR2 sequences are SGHNT and YYREEE (reference sequence). Trimming left V 4 bases short and J 6 bases short, with 22 bases between. This CDR3 contains 16 residues. The CDR3 sequence is CASSPRQNTDGPEAFF. In nucleotides, the CDR3 is TGTGCCAGCAGCCCCAGACAGAACACCGACGGCCCTGAAGCTTTCTTT.

This clone was seen only once. The chain links TRBV28 to TRBJ2-7; perhaps TRBD1 as D (8 bases). V lost 4 bases, J lost 2 bases, and 12 bases lay in between. This CDR3 is built from 14 residues. Germline loops: CDR1 MDHEN, CDR2 SYDVKM. The CDR3 spells CASSYRGRAYEQYF. The CDR3 bases are TGTGCCAGCAGTTACAGGGGGAGGGCCTACGAGCAGTACTTC.

This clone has a handful of counts. The chain recombines TRBV5-1 with TRBJ1-2; 11 positions match TRBD1. Germline V gene sequence: CDR1 SGHRS, CDR2 YFSETQ. This CDR3 spans 17 amino acids. Trimming took 3 bases from V and 3 from J; bases not matched to a gene: 10. Here the CDR3 reads CASSWGQGVTFDYGYTF. CDR3 nucleotide sequence: TGCGCCAGCAGCTGGGGACAGGGGGTGACCTTTGACTATGGCTACACCTTC.

The chain joins TRBV5-1 to TRBJ2-7; TRBD2 is a possible D gene (6 bases). The germline V gene has CDR1 SGHRS and CDR2 YFSETQ. Trimming stripped 4 bases from V and 3 bases from J, with 14 bases between. CDR3 length equals 14 residues. The DNA of the CDR3 is TGCGCCAGCAGCCCCGGGGACTTAAACTACGAGCAGTACTTC. Translated: CASSPGDLNYEQYF.

For this clone: This specimen includes other DNA sequences encoding the same CDR3. V gene TRBV9 combines with J gene TRBJ2-3, with TRBD2 identical over 7 bases. The germline V gene encodes CDR1 SGDLS and CDR2 YYNGEE. The junction had 4 bases not matched to a gene; V was cut back by 0 bases and J by 3 bases. The CDR3 spans 15 residues. The CDR3 DNA sequence: TGTGCCAGCAGCGTAGGACTAGCAGGTACAGATACGCAGTATTTT. Its protein is CASSVGLAGTDTQYF.

This clone was recorded only once. Written as DNA, the CDR3 is TGTGCCAGCAGGCCGGAGGGGGTACTAGCGGGAGGCGTCTACAATGAGCAGTTCTTC. Amino acid sequence: CASRPEGVLAGGVYNEQFF. This sequence joins TRBV28 and TRBJ2-1; 12 bases are shared with TRBD2. Trimming removed 6 bases from V and 3 bases from J; junction bases left unmatched: 15. The CDR3 length is 19 residues. Germline CDR1 and CDR2: MDHEN and SYDVKM.

This chain links TRBV18 with TRBJ1-5, with D possibly TRBD1 on 5 matching bases. The CDR3 has 15 amino acids. Trimming left V 3 bases short and J 2 bases short, with 11 bases between. Germline CDR1 is KGHSH and CDR2 is LQKENI. This CDR3 reads CASSPDSARNQPQHF. The CDR3 DNA reads as TGTGCCAGCTCACCTGACAGCGCCCGCAATCAGCCCCAGCATTTT.

In this sample, this clone turned up a few times. V usage is TRBV2 and J usage is TRBJ1-5; perhaps TRBD1 as D (6 bases). The CDR3 has 13 amino acids. V was cut by 7 bases and J by 4 bases, with 11 bases left in between. Per germline, CDR1 SNHLY and CDR2 FYNNEI. The CDR3 coding sequence is TGTGCCAGCACCGGACAGCCAAATCAGCCCCAGCATTTT. It codes for CASTGQPNQPQHF.

This rearrangement joins TRBV9 to TRBJ2-2; D is unresolved. Trimming cost V 3 bases and J 1 base, with 10 bases left between them. This CDR3 has 15 amino acids. Germline V CDR1 and CDR2: SGDLS, YYNGEE. The CDR3 loop is CASSAGVVNTGELFF. The CDR3 region has the DNA TGTGCCAGCAGCGCCGGAGTGGTGAACACCGGGGAGCTGTTTTTT.

The chain links TRBV6-6 to TRBJ1-3; 9 nucleotides line up with TRBD1. The germline CDR1 and CDR2 sequences are MNHNY and SVGAGI (reference sequence). The CDR3 is made up of 14 amino acids. The ends lost 6 bases at V and 4 bases at J; junction bases unmatched: 4. DNA of the CDR3: TGTGCCAGCAGCACAGGGGGCGGCGGAAACACCATATATTTT. Its protein is CASSTGGGGNTIYF.

CDR3 sequence reads: CATSRESAETGFFYSNQPQHF. For the CDR3, the DNA is TGTGCCACCAGCAGAGAAAGTGCGGAGACAGGTTTTTTTTATAGCAATCAGCCCCAGCATTTT. The chain is built from TRBV15 and TRBJ1-5, with D possibly TRBD1 on 6 matching bases. The CDR3 length is 21 residues. The V and J ends lost 0 bases and 0 bases respectively, with 24 bases between them. Germline assignment: CDR1 LNHNV and CDR2 YYDKDF (reference sequence).

This clone has just one count. The chain recombines TRBV14 with TRBJ1-2, with D tentatively TRBD1 (5 bases). V was pared by 1 base and J by 6 bases, with 12 bases between. CDR3 length: 14 residues. Per the germline V gene, CDR1 is SGHDN and CDR2 is FVKESK. CDR3 sequence reads: CASSQGGGVHGYTF. In DNA form, the CDR3 reads TGTGCCAGCAGCCAAGGAGGAGGGGTCCATGGCTACACCTTC. The full variable domain, rest sourced from reference TRBV14 and TRBJ1-2, is EAGVTQFPSHSVIEKGQTVTLRCDPISGHDNLYWYRRVMGKEIKFLLHFVKESKQDESGMPNNRFLAERTGGTYSTLKVQPAELEDSGVYFCASSQGGGVHGYTFGSGTRLTVV.

The V gene is TRBV18, the J gene TRBJ1-1, with unresolved D. This CDR3 comprises 15 residues. Germline V CDR1 and CDR2: KGHSH, LQKENI. The V and J ends lost 0 bases and 0 bases respectively, with 8 bases between them. The chain's CDR3 is CASSPPYFMNTEAFF. Written as DNA, the CDR3 is TGTGCCAGCTCACCACCCTACTTCATGAACACTGAAGCTTTCTTT.

The V call is TRBV29-1, the J call TRBJ2-1; 7 bases agree with TRBD2. CDR3 size: 15 residues. Germline lookup yields CDR1 SQVTM and CDR2 ANQGSEA. V gave up 6 bases and J gave up 4 bases; unmatched junction bases: 12. As DNA, the CDR3 is TGCAGCGTCCCTTGGTGGCGGGAGTTATACAATGAGCAGTTCTTC. It is translated as CSVPWWRELYNEQFF.

The chain has TRBV6-1 and TRBJ1-2; 7 bases agree with TRBD1. The trim removed 8 bases at V and 7 bases at J, leaving 10 bases unmatched. Germline V gene data show CDR1 as MNHNS and CDR2 as SASEGT. The CDR3 loop spans 13 amino acids. The CDR3, as DNA: TGTGCCAGCCTTAGACAGGGCCGGGGTGGCTACACCTTC. Encoded protein: CASLRQGRGGYTF.

This chain links TRBV27 with TRBJ2-7; D is uncertain. This CDR3 contains 16 residues. The V end was cut by 5 bases, the J end by 0 bases, with 17 bases between. Looked up from germline, CDR1 is MNHEY and CDR2 is SMNVEV (reference sequence). Here the CDR3 DNA reads TGTGCCAGCAGTGGAAACTCAGGTTCGAGCTCCTACGAGCAGTACTTC. It encodes CASSGNSGSSSYEQYF.

The chain joins TRBV30 to TRBJ1-1; no clear D. Germline lookup yields CDR1 GTSNPN and CDR2 SVGIG (reference sequence). This CDR3 is 12 amino acids long. With 5 bases removed from V and 5 bases from J, the gap between germline ends came to 12 bases. In nucleotides, the CDR3 is TGTGCCTGGGCGGCCGGGTTAACTGAAGCTTTCTTT. Residues: CAWAAGLTEAFF.

The gene calls are TRBV19 and TRBJ1-5, with 9 bases identical to TRBD1. The junction had 16 bases not matched to a gene; V was cut back by 7 bases and J by 3 bases. Per germline, CDR1 LNHDA and CDR2 SQIVND (reference sequence). The CDR3 length is 18 residues. DNA for the CDR3: TGTGCCAGTACCCCTACAGGGGGCCGTTCTTCCCTCAATCAGCCCCAGCATTTT. Its translation is CASTPTGGRSSLNQPQHF.

As regards this clone: Additional DNA sequences in this sample encode the identical CDR3. The V and J genes are TRBV6-5 and TRBJ1-5, with D possibly matching TRBD1 (5 bases). Trimming took 0 bases from V and 3 from J, leaving 9 bases between them. Germline-derived CDR1 and CDR2 are MNHEY and SVGAGI. This CDR3 is built from 15 residues. CDR3 in amino acids: CASSYSTGSNQPQHF. CDR3 sequence (DNA): TGTGCCAGCAGTTACTCAACAGGATCCAATCAGCCCCAGCATTTT.